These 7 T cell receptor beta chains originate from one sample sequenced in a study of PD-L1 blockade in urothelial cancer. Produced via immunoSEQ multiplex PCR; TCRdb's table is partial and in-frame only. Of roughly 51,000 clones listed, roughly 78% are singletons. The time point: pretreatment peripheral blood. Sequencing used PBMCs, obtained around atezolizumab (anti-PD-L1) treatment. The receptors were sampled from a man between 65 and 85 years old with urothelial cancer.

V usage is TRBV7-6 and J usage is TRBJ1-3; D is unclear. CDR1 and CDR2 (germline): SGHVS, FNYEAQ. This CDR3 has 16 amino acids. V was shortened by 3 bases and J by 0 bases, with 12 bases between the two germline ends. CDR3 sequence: CASSLGSGSSGNTIYF. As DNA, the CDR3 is TGTGCCAGCAGCTTGGGAAGCGGGAGCTCTGGAAACACCATATATTTT.

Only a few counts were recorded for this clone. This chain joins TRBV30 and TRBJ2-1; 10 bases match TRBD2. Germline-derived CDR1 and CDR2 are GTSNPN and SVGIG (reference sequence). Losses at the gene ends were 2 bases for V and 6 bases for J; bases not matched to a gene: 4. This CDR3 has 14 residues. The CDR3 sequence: CAWSKGLAFNEQFF. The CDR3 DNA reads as TGTGCCTGGAGTAAGGGACTAGCGTTCAATGAGCAGTTCTTC.

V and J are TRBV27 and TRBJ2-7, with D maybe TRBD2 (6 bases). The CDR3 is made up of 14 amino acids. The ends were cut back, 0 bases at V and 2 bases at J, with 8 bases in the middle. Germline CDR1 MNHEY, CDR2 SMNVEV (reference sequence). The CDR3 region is CASSLSSGAYEQYF. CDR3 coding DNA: TGTGCCAGCAGTTTATCATCGGGAGCCTACGAGCAGTACTTC.

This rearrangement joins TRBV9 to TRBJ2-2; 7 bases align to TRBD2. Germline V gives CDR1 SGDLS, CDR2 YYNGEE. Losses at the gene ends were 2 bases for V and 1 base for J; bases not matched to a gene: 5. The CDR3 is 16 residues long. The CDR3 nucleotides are TGTGCCAGCAGCGTCGGGGGAGGGCAGAACACCGGGGAGCTGTTTTTT. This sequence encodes CASSVGGGQNTGELFF. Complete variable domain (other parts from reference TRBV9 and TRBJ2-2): DSGVTQTPKHLITATGQRVTLRCSPRSGDLSVYWYQQSLDQGLQFLIQYYNGEERAKGNILERFSAQQFPDLHSELNLSSLELGDSALYFCASSVGGGQNTGELFFGEGSRLTVL.

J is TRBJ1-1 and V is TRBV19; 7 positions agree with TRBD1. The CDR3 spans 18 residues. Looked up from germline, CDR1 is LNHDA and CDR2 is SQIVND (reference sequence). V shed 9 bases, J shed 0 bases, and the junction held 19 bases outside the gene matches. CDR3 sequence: CASPTRDSHRRMNTEAFF. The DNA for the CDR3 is TGTGCCAGCCCGACCCGGGACAGCCACCGGCGGATGAACACTGAAGCTTTCTTT.

DNA for the CDR3: TGTGCCAGTAGTTCCTCGACGGTAGCGAACACTGAAGCTTTCTTT. It is translated as CASSSSTVANTEAFF. The chain combines TRBV19 with TRBJ1-1; no firm D call. V lost 5 bases and J lost 1, with 14 bases in between. Germline values: CDR1 LNHDA, CDR2 SQIVND (reference sequence). This CDR3 has 15 residues.

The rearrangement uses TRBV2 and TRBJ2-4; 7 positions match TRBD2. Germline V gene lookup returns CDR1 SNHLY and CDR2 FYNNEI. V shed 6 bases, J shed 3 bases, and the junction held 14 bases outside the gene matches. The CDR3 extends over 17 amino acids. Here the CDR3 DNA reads TGTGCCAGCAGCCTTACTAGCGCCGGAGGAGGCAAAAACATTCAGTACTTC. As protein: CASSLTSAGGGKNIQYF.